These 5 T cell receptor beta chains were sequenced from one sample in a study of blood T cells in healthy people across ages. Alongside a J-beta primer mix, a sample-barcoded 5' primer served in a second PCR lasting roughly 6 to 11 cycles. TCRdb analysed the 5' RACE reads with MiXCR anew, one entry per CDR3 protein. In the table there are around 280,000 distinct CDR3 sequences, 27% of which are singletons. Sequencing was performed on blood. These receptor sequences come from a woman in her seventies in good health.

The CDR3 DNA is TGTGCCAGTAGTTCCTCTAGCGGGAGTTTCAATGAGCAGTTCTTC. Its translation is CASSSSSGSFNEQFF. V is TRBV19 and J is TRBJ2-7; 10 nucleotides align to TRBD2. Matching the DNA end better, TRBJ2-1 makes the J call doubtful. This CDR3 has 15 amino acids. Germline assignment: CDR1 LNHDA and CDR2 SQIVND (reference sequence).

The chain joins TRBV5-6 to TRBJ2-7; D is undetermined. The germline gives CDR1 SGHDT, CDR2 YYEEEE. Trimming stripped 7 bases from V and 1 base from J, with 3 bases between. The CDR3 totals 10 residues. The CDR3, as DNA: TGTGCCAGCGGATCCTACGAGCAGTACTTC. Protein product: CASGSYEQYF.

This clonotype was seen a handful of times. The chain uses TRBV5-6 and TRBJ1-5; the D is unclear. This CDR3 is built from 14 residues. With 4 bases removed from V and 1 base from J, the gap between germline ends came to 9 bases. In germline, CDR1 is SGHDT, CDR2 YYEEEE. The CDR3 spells CASSGPGSNQPQHF. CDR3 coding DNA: TGTGCCAGCAGCGGCCCCGGGAGCAATCAGCCCCAGCATTTT. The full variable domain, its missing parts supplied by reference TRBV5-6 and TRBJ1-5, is DAGVTQSPTHLIKTRGQQVTLRCSPKSGHDTVSWYQQALGQGPQFIFQYYEEEERQRGNFPDRFSGHQFPNYSSELNVNALLLGDSALYLCASSGPGSNQPQHFGDGTRLSIL.

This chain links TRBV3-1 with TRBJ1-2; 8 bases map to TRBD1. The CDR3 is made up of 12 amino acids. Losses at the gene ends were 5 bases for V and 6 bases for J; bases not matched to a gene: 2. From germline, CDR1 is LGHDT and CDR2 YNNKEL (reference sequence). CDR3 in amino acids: CASSAGGNGYTF. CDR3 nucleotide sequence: TGTGCCAGCAGCGCAGGGGGCAATGGCTACACCTTC.

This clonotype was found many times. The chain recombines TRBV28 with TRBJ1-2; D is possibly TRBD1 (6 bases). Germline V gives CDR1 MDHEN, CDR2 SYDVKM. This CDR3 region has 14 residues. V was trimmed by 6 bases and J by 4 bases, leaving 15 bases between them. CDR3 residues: CASSQPGHLYGYTF. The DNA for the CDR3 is TGTGCCAGCAGCCAACCGGGACATCTCTATGGCTACACCTTC.